This entry is about one TCR beta chain. The read finishes 3 residues shy of the CDR3 end, and the germline J gene is used to complete it. Here immunoSEQ multiplex PCR was the method, and the copy in TCRdb shows in-frame clones only, minus some. The repertoire table contains about 29,000 clones. This sample is drawn from a study of T cells in women clearing cervical HPV infection. Study context: Women with histologically confirmed HPV16-related CIN3 or worse, 2 with invasive cancer, served as cases. Only a few women had HLA typing results available. Case blood drawn at lesion detection; control blood after infection cleared.

The CDR3 spans 16 residues. Per the germline V gene, CDR1 is SGHRS and CDR2 is YFSETQ. Trimming took off 1 base at V and 6 bases at J, with 19 bases between the two ends. The rearrangement links TRBV5-1 to TRBJ1-2; possibly TRBD1 for D (6 bases). The receptor comes from a woman between 18 and 70 years old with a cervical HPV16 infection that either progressed to CIN3+ or cleared (not recorded which). Source material: blood buffy coat. CDR3 bases read: TGCGCCAGCAGCTTGAGCCGCGGGGGGCGCTTGGATGGC. Its translation: CASSLSRGGRLDG. The entire CDR3 sequence reads CASSLSRGGRLDGYTF.